These 17 T cell receptor beta chains share one sample of origin, sequenced in a study of blood T cell repertoires in COVID-19. This table comes from immunoSEQ multiplex PCR, and its TCRdb copy is limited to in-frame clones, with some not included. The data show some 110,000 clones, 90% seen once. Input material: peripheral blood. The receptors come from a human donor with active COVID-19. The donor label of this sample is uncertain.

The gene calls are TRBV7-2 and TRBJ2-4; tentative D call: TRBD1 (6 bases). Germline-derived CDR1 and CDR2 are SGHTA and FQGNSA. The length of the CDR3 is 16 residues. V gave up 4 bases and J gave up 0 bases, with 13 bases separating them. The CDR3 spells CASSSIPQGAKNIQYF. As DNA, the CDR3 is TGTGCCAGCAGCTCGATCCCACAGGGAGCCAAAAACATTCAGTACTTC.

V is TRBV6-5 and J is TRBJ2-7; D may be TRBD1 (6 bases). Germline V gives CDR1 MNHEY, CDR2 SVGAGI. This CDR3 is built from 16 residues. Trimming left V 1 base short and J 0 bases short, with 13 bases between. The DNA for the CDR3 is TGTGCCAGCAGTTACTTGGCAGGGGTTAGCTCCTACGAGCAGTACTTC. The encoded protein is CASSYLAGVSSYEQYF.

The chain joins TRBV13 to TRBJ2-3; perhaps TRBD1 as D (5 bases). In germline, CDR1 is PRHDT, CDR2 FYEKMQ (reference sequence). The CDR3 covers 19 residues. Deletions cut 2 bases from V and 0 bases from J, with 21 bases between. DNA for the CDR3: TGTGCCAGCAGCTTATACTTACGACAGTCATCTTTAAGCACAGATACGCAGTATTTT. Amino acid sequence: CASSLYLRQSSLSTDTQYF.

This sequence joins TRBV27 and TRBJ1-1; D unresolved. V lost 4 bases and J 1 base, leaving 7 bases between the germline ends. Germline assignment: CDR1 MNHEY and CDR2 SMNVEV (reference sequence). The CDR3 has 13 amino acids. DNA for the CDR3: TGTGCCAGCAGTTCCCGGTCGAACACTGAAGCTTTCTTT. This gives the protein CASSSRSNTEAFF.

This clone appeared once. The chain combines TRBV5-5 with TRBJ2-3, with D possibly being TRBD1 (5 bases). The germline gives CDR1 SGHKS, CDR2 YYEKEE (reference sequence). There are 16 residues in the CDR3. Trimming pared 5 bases from V and 1 base from J, leaving 17 bases between. The CDR3 DNA follows: TGTGCCAGCAGTAGAACGATGGGGCCGGGCACAGATACGCAGTATTTT. Encoded protein: CASSRTMGPGTDTQYF.

V and J are TRBV13 and TRBJ2-5; 12 nucleotides align to TRBD2. Germline values: CDR1 PRHDT, CDR2 FYEKMQ (reference sequence). The V segment lost 7 bases and the J segment 3 bases; nucleotides outside the gene matches: 6. This CDR3 comprises 15 residues. CDR3 sequence: CASNKLAGGEETQYF. The CDR3 DNA reads TGTGCCAGCAACAAACTAGCGGGGGGAGAAGAGACCCAGTACTTC.

This chain joins TRBV6-2 or TRBV6-3 and TRBJ2-1; 8 positions match TRBD1. CDR1 is MNHEY and CDR2 is SVGEGT in the germline V gene. This CDR3 contains 14 residues. The junction had 1 base not matched to a gene; V was cut back by 5 bases and J by 1 base. As DNA, the CDR3 is TGTGCCAGCAGTCAGGGGGCATCCTACAATGAGCAGTTCTTC. Translating gives CASSQGASYNEQFF.

V is TRBV7-2 and J is TRBJ1-2; D gene ambiguous. The germline V and J ends were trimmed by 1 base and 0 bases, with 9 bases remaining between them. The CDR3 covers 15 residues. CDR1 and CDR2 from the germline V gene are SGHTA and FQGNSA. CDR3 loop: CASSLVILANYGYTF. CDR3 coding DNA: TGTGCCAGCAGCTTAGTTATCTTAGCTAACTATGGCTACACCTTC.

The gene calls are TRBV29-1 and TRBJ1-3; no reliable D call. The CDR3 contains 11 residues. V was trimmed by 5 bases and J by 3 bases, leaving 5 bases between them. Germline V gene data show CDR1 as SQVTM and CDR2 as ANQGSEA. The CDR3 bases are TGCAGCGTTCTTGTTGGAAACACCATATATTTT. Protein product: CSVLVGNTIYF.

The chain couples TRBV4-3 to TRBJ1-1; no definite D call. CDR3 size: 13 residues. The germline V gene has CDR1 LGHNA and CDR2 YSLEER. Trimming took 5 bases from V and 6 from J, leaving 13 bases between them. The CDR3 reads CASSSTGSSEAFF. The CDR3 bases are TGCGCCAGCAGCTCGACGGGGAGCTCTGAAGCTTTCTTT.

The chain combines TRBV18 with TRBJ1-5; 8 bases map to TRBD1. From germline, CDR1 is KGHSH and CDR2 LQKENI. The CDR3 loop spans 15 amino acids. V shed 6 bases, J shed 6 bases, and the junction held 10 bases outside the gene matches. CDR3 in amino acids: CASSLGAGGGQPQHF. CDR3 nucleotides: TGTGCCAGCTCCCTAGGGGCAGGGGGCGGTCAGCCCCAGCATTTT.

There are a few counts of this clone. This chain links TRBV29-1 with TRBJ2-5; 7 bases line up with TRBD2. From germline, CDR1 is SQVTM and CDR2 ANQGSEA. V gave up 1 base and J gave up 3 bases; unmatched junction bases: 8. The CDR3 is made up of 15 amino acids. The CDR3 protein is CSVEGSRGVKETQYF. CDR3 coding DNA: TGCAGCGTTGAAGGGTCTCGGGGGGTAAAAGAGACCCAGTACTTC. Full variable domain (rest looked up from reference TRBV29-1 and TRBJ2-5): SAVISQKPSRDICQRGTSLTIQCQVDSQVTMMFWYRQQPGQSLTLIATANQGSEATYESGFVIDKFPISRPNLTFSTLTVSNMSPEDSSIYLCSVEGSRGVKETQYFGPGTRLLVL.

This rearrangement joins TRBV29-1 to TRBJ2-5, with D maybe TRBD1 (5 bases). This CDR3 is built from 12 residues. The germline gives CDR1 SQVTM, CDR2 ANQGSEA. V dropped 7 bases and J dropped 5 bases, with 14 bases sitting between them. As DNA, the CDR3 is TGCAGCGCCCCGGACAACACGGAGACCCAGTACTTC. It translates to CSAPDNTETQYF.

Only one count was recorded for this clone. The sample has other DNA sequences that encode this CDR3 too. The rearrangement joins TRBV27 to TRBJ1-1; D is uncertain. This CDR3 comprises 13 residues. Germline V lookup: CDR1 MNHEY, CDR2 SMNVEV (reference sequence). Trimming shortened V by 1 base and J by 1 base, and 4 bases separated the two germline ends. CDR3 residues: CASSLWANTEAFF. The DNA for the CDR3 is TGTGCCAGCAGTTTATGGGCGAACACTGAAGCTTTCTTT.

The chain uses TRBV7-6 and TRBJ1-2, with a possible D match to TRBD1 (5 bases). With 5 bases removed from V and 7 bases from J, the gap between germline ends came to 14 bases. CDR1 and CDR2 from the germline V gene are SGHVS and FNYEAQ. There are 13 residues in the CDR3. CDR3 in amino acids: CASSAQGGSGYTF. CDR3 coding DNA: TGTGCCAGCAGCGCCCAGGGAGGAAGTGGCTACACCTTC.

In its sample, this clone was seen once. The chain combines TRBV3-1 (or the pseudogene TRBV3-2) with TRBJ2-5; no reliable D call. V lost 0 bases and J lost 1, with 6 bases in between. Germline V gene sequence: CDR1 LGHDT, CDR2 YNNKEL (reference sequence). The CDR3 is 14 residues long. The CDR3 bases are TGTGCCAGCAGCCAAGATAATAGCCAAGAGACCCAGTACTTC. It encodes CASSQDNSQETQYF.

The V call is TRBV15, the J call TRBJ1-3; D not certain. Germline V lookup: CDR1 LNHNV, CDR2 YYDKDF (reference sequence). The CDR3 loop spans 16 amino acids. Trimming shortened V by 3 bases and J by 1 base, and 13 bases separated the two germline ends. In nucleotides, the CDR3 is TGTGCCACCAGCAGTATATCCTCTAAGTCTGGAAACACCATATATTTT. The encoded protein is CATSSISSKSGNTIYF.